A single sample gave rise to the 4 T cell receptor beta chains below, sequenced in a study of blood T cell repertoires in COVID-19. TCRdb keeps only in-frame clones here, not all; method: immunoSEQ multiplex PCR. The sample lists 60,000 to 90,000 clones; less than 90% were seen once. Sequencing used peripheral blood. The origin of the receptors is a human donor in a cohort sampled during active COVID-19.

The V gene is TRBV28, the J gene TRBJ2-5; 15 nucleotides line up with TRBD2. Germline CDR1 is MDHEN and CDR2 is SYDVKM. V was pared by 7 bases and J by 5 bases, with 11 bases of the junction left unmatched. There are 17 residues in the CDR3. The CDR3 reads CASIEGLAGGPGETQYF. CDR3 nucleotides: TGTGCCAGCATCGAAGGACTAGCGGGGGGGCCTGGGGAGACCCAGTACTTC.

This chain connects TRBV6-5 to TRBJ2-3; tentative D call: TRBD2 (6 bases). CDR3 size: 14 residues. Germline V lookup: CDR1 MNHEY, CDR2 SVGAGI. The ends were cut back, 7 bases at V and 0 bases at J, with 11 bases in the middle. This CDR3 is CASIFGTSTDTQYF. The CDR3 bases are TGTGCCAGCATCTTCGGGACTAGCACAGATACGCAGTATTTT.

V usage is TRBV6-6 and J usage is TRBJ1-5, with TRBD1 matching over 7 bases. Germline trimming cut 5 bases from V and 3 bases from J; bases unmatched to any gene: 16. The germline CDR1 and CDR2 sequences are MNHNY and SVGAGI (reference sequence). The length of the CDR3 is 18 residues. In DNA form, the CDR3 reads TGTGCCAGCAGTCGAAGACAGGGCACACACGAAAACAATCAGCCCCAGCATTTT. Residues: CASSRRQGTHENNQPQHF.

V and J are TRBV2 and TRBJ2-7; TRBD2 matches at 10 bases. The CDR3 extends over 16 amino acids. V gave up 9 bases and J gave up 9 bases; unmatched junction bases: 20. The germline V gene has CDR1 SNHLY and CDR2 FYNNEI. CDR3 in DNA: TGTGCCAGTAATCAGATGGGTACTAGCGGGGCTATCGTGCAGTACTTC. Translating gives CASNQMGTSGAIVQYF.